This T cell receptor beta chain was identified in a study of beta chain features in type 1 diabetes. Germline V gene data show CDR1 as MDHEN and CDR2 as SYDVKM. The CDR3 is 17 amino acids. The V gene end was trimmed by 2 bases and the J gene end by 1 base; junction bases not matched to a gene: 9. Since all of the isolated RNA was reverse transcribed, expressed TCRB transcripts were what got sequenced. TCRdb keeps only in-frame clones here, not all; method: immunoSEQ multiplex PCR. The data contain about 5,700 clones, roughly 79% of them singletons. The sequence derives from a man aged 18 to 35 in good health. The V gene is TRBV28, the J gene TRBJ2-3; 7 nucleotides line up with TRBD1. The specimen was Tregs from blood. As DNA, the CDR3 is TGTGCCAGCAGTTTACTGACAGGGCCCACGCGCACAGATACGCAGTATTTT. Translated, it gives CASSLLTGPTRTDTQYF.